This TCR beta chain was documented in a study of shared clonotypes between healthy human individuals. Study-level information: Per donor, three plates held CD4 naive cells, three held CD4 memory, two held CD8 naive and one held CD8 memory.

The CDR3 spans 15 residues. V dropped 3 bases and J dropped 7 bases, with 16 bases sitting between them. Germline loops: CDR1 MNHNS, CDR2 SASEGT. This was a deep-level run. Methods used by the authors: Filtering differed, since immunoSEQ gave only junction sequences and no quality scores. Method: immunoSEQ multiplex PCR; TCRdb's copy keeps in-frame clones and lacks some. For V, J and clone size, that table is used; D and trimming come from the DNA. The profile shows about 1,500,000 clones, around 97% of them singletons. Healthy adults negative for HIV, lacking recent acute infections or vaccinations, served as donors.

Material for sequencing was naive CD4+ T cells sorted from blood. The sample's subset: CD45RA+ positively selected. This receptor was taken from a man aged 25 to 45 in good health. V and J are TRBV6-1 and TRBJ1-5; D might be TRBD1 (5 bases). The CDR3 here is CASSDSWGAGQPQHF. Here the CDR3 DNA reads TGTGCCAGCAGTGATTCGTGGGGCGCGGGACAGCCCCAGCATTTT.